The clone carrying this TCR beta chain was counted between two and nine times. The data derive from a study of patients and donors after allogeneic stem cell transplantation. The CDR3 covers 15 residues. The germline V and J ends were trimmed by 7 bases and 3 bases, with 16 bases remaining between them. The germline gives CDR1 SGHVS, CDR2 FQNEAQ. TCRdb analysed the RT-PCR reads with MiXCR anew, one entry per CDR3 protein. The top ten hold around 6% of the sample, which has about 960,000 distinct CDR3 sequences, roughly 18% seen once. This clonotype originated in a human donor who was either an allogeneic HSCT recipient or a stem cell or donor lymphocyte infusion donor (not recorded which). It is not recorded whose cells these are; they may come from a transplant donor. The V gene is TRBV7-8, the J gene TRBJ1-3; unclear D gene. The sample taken for sequencing was blood, either unsorted or a sorted T cell fraction (not recorded which). The CDR3 DNA is TGTGCCAGCATCCGGAACGGGTTGTATGGAAACACCATATATTTT. Translation: CASIRNGLYGNTIYF.